A selection of T cell receptor beta chains follows, all from one sample in a study of early T cells in non-severe SARS-CoV-2 infection. TCRdb recomputed calls from the 5' RACE reads with MiXCR, one row per CDR3 protein. This sample has tens of thousands of distinct CDR3 sequences, with 11% found just once. The source material was whole blood, sampled at baseline. Every receptor here comes from an adult who was a healthcare worker with PCR-confirmed SARS-CoV-2 infection or an uninfected control (not recorded which). Both conserved end residues are part of each CDR3. The order of the fields is D gene, J gene, clone size, V gene, CDR3 protein, CDR3 DNA. A D gene is named only where the DNA matches it firmly. Clone size is not always given. Where it is, it says once, few, many or a class for expanded clones.

>TRBD2|TRBJ2-3|-|TRBV12-3/TRBV12-4
CASRTKRGRNHDTDTQYF
TGTGCCAGCAGAACCAAGCGGGGGAGAAATCACGATACAGATACGCAGTATTTT
>TRBD1|TRBJ2-2|many|TRBV2
CASSTGGLGTGELFF
TGTGCCAGCAGTACAGGGGGCCTAGGCACCGGGGAGCTGTTTTTT
>-|TRBJ2-2|-|TRBV20-1
CSARDPDRTTGELFF
TGCAGTGCTAGAGATCCCGACAGGACCACCGGGGAGCTGTTTTTT
>-|TRBJ1-2|few|TRBV12-3/TRBV12-4
CASSLASWGPGYTF
TGTGCCAGCAGTTTAGCAAGCTGGGGACCCGGCTACACCTTC
>-|TRBJ2-6|few|TRBV4-1
CASSAEGTGANVLTF
TGCGCCAGCAGCGCAGAGGGAACTGGGGCCAACGTCCTGACTTTC
>TRBD1|TRBJ2-3|-|TRBV5-4
CASSPGRRGPDTQYF
TGTGCCAGCAGCCCAGGACGCAGGGGGCCAGATACGCAGTATTTT
>-|TRBJ2-7|few|TRBV3-1
CASSQVPKSGEQYF
TGTGCCAGCAGCCAAGTACCCAAATCGGGTGAGCAGTACTTC
>-|TRBJ2-3|few|TRBV18
CASSPPGGTDTQYF
TGTGCCAGCTCACCACCAGGGGGCACAGATACGCAGTATTTT
>-|TRBJ2-5|few|TRBV29-1
CSVEGRARETQYF
TGCAGCGTTGAAGGCAGGGCGAGAGAGACCCAGTACTTC
>TRBD1|TRBJ2-5|-|TRBV7-8
CASSFGQGATAGQETQYF
TGTGCCAGCAGCTTCGGACAGGGGGCCACTGCGGGTCAAGAGACCCAGTACTTC
>-|TRBJ2-5|many|TRBV2
CAGTETGTQKETQYF
TGTGCCGGTACCGAGACCGGGACACAAAAAGAGACCCAGTACTTC
>TRBD1|TRBJ1-1|few|TRBV9
CASSGRDRRSTEAFF
TGTGCCAGCAGCGGCCGGGACAGGAGATCTACTGAAGCTTTCTTT
>-|TRBJ2-3|few|TRBV29-1
CSVALNGRRSTDTQYF
TGCAGCGTTGCGCTGAATGGGCGGCGTTCCACAGATACGCAGTATTTT
>TRBD1|TRBJ1-1|few|TRBV7-9
CASSNRGSHTEAFF
TGTGCCAGCAGCAACAGGGGATCCCACACTGAAGCTTTCTTT
>-|TRBJ2-2|many|TRBV11-3
CASSRGTTGELFF
TGTGCCAGCAGCCGTGGAACTACCGGGGAGCTGTTTTTT
>-|TRBJ1-4|-|TRBV6-5
CASSSRPTGNEKLFF
TGTGCCAGCAGCTCACGCCCTACAGGGAACGAAAAACTGTTTTTT
>-|TRBJ2-2|-|TRBV7-9
CATGGRELFF
TGTGCCACCGGGGGAAGGGAGCTGTTTTTT
>TRBD1|TRBJ2-5|many|TRBV7-9
CASSQGASLGQETQYF
TGTGCCAGCAGCCAGGGGGCGTCGCTCGGCCAAGAGACCCAGTACTTC
>-|TRBJ2-5|few|TRBV5-1
CASSLWGGQETQYF
TGCGCCAGCAGCTTGTGGGGCGGTCAAGAGACCCAGTACTTC
>-|TRBJ2-1|-|TRBV20-1
CSATGDYNEQFF
TGCAGTGCTACCGGGGACTACAATGAGCAGTTCTTC
>-|TRBJ2-1|few|TRBV20-1
CSSGRGGNEQFF
TGCAGTTCTGGACGTGGGGGGAATGAGCAGTTCTTC
>TRBD2|TRBJ2-5|many|TRBV7-2
CASSAGLAGETQYF
TGTGCCAGCAGCGCGGGACTAGCGGGAGAGACCCAGTACTTC
>-|TRBJ1-1|-|TRBV2
CASSGDGYAEAFF
TGTGCCAGCAGTGGAGATGGTTACGCTGAAGCTTTCTTT
>-|TRBJ2-7|-|TRBV3-1
CVSSQDPTSGQYF
TGTGTCAGCAGCCAAGATCCTACCTCTGGGCAGTACTTC
>TRBD1|TRBJ2-6|-|TRBV6-5
CASSRSGTGPSGANVLTF
TGTGCCAGCAGTAGATCCGGGACAGGGCCCTCTGGGGCCAACGTCCTGACTTTC
>-|TRBJ2-7|-|TRBV7-6
CASSSPRFRSAPGPPTYEQYF
TGTGCCAGCAGCTCCCCGAGGTTTAGGTCAGCTCCGGGACCGCCGACCTACGAGCAGTACTTC
>-|TRBJ1-5|few|TRBV2
CASSLYGQPYQPQHF
TGTGCCAGCAGCCTTTACGGACAGCCATATCAGCCCCAGCATTTT
>-|TRBJ1-3|few|TRBV7-8
CASGFSSSGNTIYF
TGTGCCAGCGGATTTTCTAGCTCTGGAAACACCATATATTTT
>-|TRBJ2-3|few|TRBV9
CASSVLATDTQYF
TGTGCCAGCAGCGTCCTGGCTACAGATACGCAGTATTTT
>TRBD1|TRBJ1-1|-|TRBV12-3/TRBV12-4
CASSFFGTGSYTEAFF
TGTGCCAGCAGTTTCTTCGGGACAGGGTCTTACACTGAAGCTTTCTTT
>-|TRBJ1-4|few|TRBV11-2
CASSPSASSVANEKLFF
TGTGCCAGCAGCCCATCCGCGTCCAGTGTGGCTAATGAAAAACTGTTTTTT
>-|TRBJ1-6|-|TRBV5-1
CASSLGQLTYNSPLHF
TGCGCCAGCAGCTTGGGGCAGCTCACTTATAATTCACCCCTCCACTTT
>TRBD2|TRBJ2-1|many|TRBV29-1
CSVEPLAGGRGEQFF
TGCAGCGTTGAGCCCCTAGCGGGGGGTAGGGGTGAGCAGTTCTTC
>-|TRBJ2-2|few|TRBV5-4
CASSLVAGGTGELFF
TGTGCCAGCAGCTTGGTCGCCGGCGGCACCGGGGAGCTGTTTTTT
>-|TRBJ1-4|few|TRBV11-2
CASSMDRTNEKLFF
TGTGCCAGCAGCATGGACAGAACTAATGAAAAACTGTTTTTT
>TRBD2|TRBJ2-1|few|TRBV7-2
CASSSRGRVNEQFF
TGTGCCAGCAGCTCCCGGGGGAGGGTGAATGAGCAGTTCTTC
>-|TRBJ2-7|-|TRBV15
CATSPGLTYEQYF
TGTGCCACCAGCCCCGGACTTACCTACGAGCAGTACTTC
>TRBD2|TRBJ2-7|few|TRBV6-5
CASSYSSSGAPYEQYF
TGTGCCAGCAGTTACTCGAGTAGCGGGGCCCCCTACGAGCAGTACTTC
>TRBD1|TRBJ2-5|many|TRBV7-2
CASSPRTGLWEETQYF
TGTGCCAGCAGCCCCAGGACAGGCCTCTGGGAAGAGACCCAGTACTTC
>-|TRBJ2-7|few|TRBV5-1
CASSLQGQGYEQYF
TGCGCCAGCAGCTTGCAGGGGCAGGGATACGAGCAGTACTTC
>-|TRBJ1-2|few|TRBV18
CASSPQAANYGYTF
TGTGCCAGCTCACCACAAGCAGCTAACTATGGCTACACCTTC
>TRBD1|TRBJ2-5|few|TRBV7-3
CASARTGRETQYF
TGTGCCAGCGCGCGGACAGGGCGGGAGACCCAGTACTTC
>-|TRBJ2-3|-|TRBV20-1
CSARGAIQGDASTDTQYF
TGCAGTGCCCGGGGGGCAATACAGGGAGATGCTAGCACAGATACGCAGTATTTT